These T cell receptor beta chains were read from a single sample in a study of blood T cell repertoires in COVID-19. This table comes from immunoSEQ multiplex PCR, and its TCRdb copy is limited to in-frame clones, with some not included. Among over 450,000 clones, less than 90% were seen once, and the ten largest hold roughly 8.3%. Sequencing was carried out using peripheral blood. These TCRs come from a woman between 50 and 59 years old with COVID-19, enrolled during active disease. Each CDR3 is given with its conserved first and last residue. A D gene is named only where the DNA matches it firmly. The size of a clone is reported for some rows only, either as once, few or many, or as a class for expanded clones.

d_gene,v_gene,abundance,j_gene,CDR3nt,CDR3aa
-,TRBV29-1,-,TRBJ2-5,TGCAGCGTTGCGACAGACAGCTCAGGAGCCCAGTACTTC,CSVATDSSGAQYF
-,TRBV9,-,TRBJ1-1,TGTGCCAGCAGCCCCGGCGGGGGGCTGAACACTGAAGCTTTCTTT,CASSPGGGLNTEAFF
-,TRBV6-5,-,TRBJ1-2,TGTGCCAGCAGCTACTCCGGGGAACGGGGCTACACCTTC,CASSYSGERGYTF
TRBD1,TRBV9,-,TRBJ1-2,TGTGCCAGCAGCGTAGGAGGGACAGCCGATGGCTACACCTTC,CASSVGGTADGYTF
-,TRBV18,-,TRBJ1-5,TGTGCCAGCTCCCGGGGGGGGAGCAATCAGCCCCAGCATTTT,CASSRGGSNQPQHF
TRBD1,TRBV19,-,TRBJ2-2,TGTGCCAGTAGTACCCCTACAGGGGGCTGGCCCGGGGAGCTGTTTTTT,CASSTPTGGWPGELFF
-,TRBV12-2,-,TRBJ2-1,TGTGCAAGTCGAAAATGGGCTAGCGGGGGAAATGAGCAGTTCTTC,CASRKWASGGNEQFF
-,TRBV6-6,-,TRBJ2-7,TGTGCCAGCAGCCACCGCCGAACGGGTTCATCCTACGAGCAGTACTTC,CASSHRRTGSSYEQYF
TRBD1,TRBV6-5,-,TRBJ2-1,TGTGCCAGTAAACAGGGGGCATCCTCCTACAATGAGCAGTTCTTC,CASKQGASSYNEQFF
-,TRBV12-3/TRBV12-4,-,TRBJ1-2,TGTGCCAGCAGCACCACCACAGGGACGGGCTACACCTTC,CASSTTTGTGYTF
-,TRBV29-1,-,TRBJ2-3,TGCAGCGTCCAAGAGGTGGGCACAGATACGCAGTATTTT,CSVQEVGTDTQYF
-,TRBV4-1,-,TRBJ1-6,TGCGCCAGCAGCCAAGTGGGAGGGAATTCACCCCTCCACTTT,CASSQVGGNSPLHF
TRBD1,TRBV5-8,-,TRBJ1-5,TGTGCCAGCAGCCTATCCCCAGGGGGAAATCAGCCCCAGCATTTT,CASSLSPGGNQPQHF
-,TRBV2,-,TRBJ2-7,TGTGCCAGCAGTGAAGGGTTCCGGGTCGTCTTACCCTACTACGAGCAGTACTTC,CASSEGFRVVLPYYEQYF
-,TRBV21-1,-,TRBJ2-5,TGTGCCAGCAGCAAACGTGGCAGAATTCAAGAGACCCAGTACTTC,CASSKRGRIQETQYF
-,TRBV7-3,-,TRBJ1-2,TGTGCCAGCAGCTTGAGTGGGGCGTCTGGCTACACCTTC,CASSLSGASGYTF
TRBD1,TRBV7-3,-,TRBJ1-1,TGTGCCAGCAGCCTTTACCCCGGGACAGGGGGACGGAACACTGAAGCTTTCTTT,CASSLYPGTGGRNTEAFF
-,TRBV2,-,TRBJ2-7,TGTGCCAGCATCGAGGGGGGGACCTACGAGCAGTACTTC,CASIEGGTYEQYF
TRBD2,TRBV4-1,-,TRBJ2-7,TGCGCCAGCAGCCTACGATCAAGGGAGGGATTCTCCTCCTACGAGCAGTACTTC,CASSLRSREGFSSYEQYF
-,TRBV4-1,-,TRBJ2-7,TGCGCCAGCAGCCAAGAACGCCAGGGGTCCTACGAGCAGTACTTC,CASSQERQGSYEQYF
-,TRBV2,-,TRBJ1-4,TGTGCCAGCAATCAGGAAGTAAGGGAAAAACTGTTTTTT,CASNQEVREKLFF
-,TRBV4-1,-,TRBJ2-1,TGCGCCAGCAGCCTCAGGGGTTCGAGCTCCTACAATGAGCAGTTCTTC,CASSLRGSSSYNEQFF
TRBD2,TRBV2,-,TRBJ2-1,TGTGCCACCGCTAGCGGGGGGGCATTCAATGAGCAGTTCTTC,CATASGGAFNEQFF
TRBD1,TRBV30,-,TRBJ1-2,TGTGCCTGGAGTGTTTCAGGGGGCTCTAACTATGGCTACACCTTC,CAWSVSGGSNYGYTF
TRBD1,TRBV10-2,few,TRBJ1-6,TGCGCCAGCACTCGGGACAGGGTTTCACCCCTCCACTTT,CASTRDRVSPLHF
-,TRBV2,-,TRBJ1-4,TGTGCCAGCAGTCCATGGGGGGTTGCAACTAATGAAAAACTGTTTTTT,CASSPWGVATNEKLFF
-,TRBV7-8,-,TRBJ1-4,TGTGCAACGCTTACGGAGGGGACAACTAATGAAAAACTGTTTTTT,CATLTEGTTNEKLFF
-,TRBV11-1,-,TRBJ2-7,TGTGCCAGCAGCCCAGGGGTCTTCTCCTACGAGCAGTACTTC,CASSPGVFSYEQYF
-,TRBV6-5,-,TRBJ1-1,TGTGCCAGCAGTTACTCGGCAGGTGAAGCTTTCTTT,CASSYSAGEAFF
-,TRBV9,-,TRBJ1-2,TGTGCCTCCAGGGGCAACTATGGCTACACCTTC,CASRGNYGYTF
TRBD2,TRBV30,-,TRBJ2-3,TGTGCCTGGAGTGTACGGGGGGGGGCCGGAAATACGCAGTATTTT,CAWSVRGGAGNTQYF
TRBD1,TRBV5-1,-,TRBJ1-4,TGCGCCAGCAGCGTCGGGACAGCCAGTAATGAAAAACTGTTTTTT,CASSVGTASNEKLFF
TRBD1,TRBV9,-,TRBJ2-3,TGTGCCAGCAGCGCTAAGACAGGGTCGGCGCAGTATTTT,CASSAKTGSAQYF
TRBD1,TRBV3-1/TRBV3-2,-,TRBJ1-1,TGTGCCAGCAGCCATCTACAGGGGTCTATGAACACTGAAGCTTTCTTT,CASSHLQGSMNTEAFF
-,TRBV5-4,-,TRBJ2-4,TGTGCCAGCAGCTTGGGGGGGCAGGAAAGCATTCAGTACTTC,CASSLGGQESIQYF
TRBD1,TRBV7-9,-,TRBJ1-1,TGTGCCAGCAGCCAGGGTGGGACAGGGGCTTTCTTT,CASSQGGTGAFF
TRBD2,TRBV5-1,-,TRBJ2-3,TGCGCCAGCAGCCATACTAGCGGGGGGTTTTTTAGGACAGATACGCAGTATTTT,CASSHTSGGFFRTDTQYF
-,TRBV19,-,TRBJ1-2,TGTGCCAGTAGTCTGGGACGGGGGTTCAGCGGCTATGGCTACACCTTC,CASSLGRGFSGYGYTF
-,TRBV18,-,TRBJ2-5,TGTGCCAGCTCACCACTTGCAGGGAAGCAAGAGACCCAGTACTTC,CASSPLAGKQETQYF
-,TRBV19,-,TRBJ1-5,TGTGCCAGTACAAAGGGGTGGAATCAGCCCCAGCATTTT,CASTKGWNQPQHF